This T cell receptor (beta chain) was found in a study of blood T cell repertoires in COVID-19. As for the study in general: Whether acute or convalescent, the COVID-19 samples came from the United States, Italy and Spain. In each case, the material was cDNA or gDNA derived from T cells, B-cell-depleted T cells, or PBMCs.

In the study's own analysis: Scientists estimated how many nucleated cells there were by amplifying reference gene primers. Sequenced by immunoSEQ multiplex PCR; TCRdb stores in-frame clones only, minus some. The V and J calls and clone size come from that table; D and trimming were worked out from the DNA. The sample records some 150,000 clones, 88% being singletons. Trimming took 6 bases from V and 1 from J; bases not matched to a gene: 2. The CDR3 sequence is 13 residues long. Germline V lookup: CDR1 SNHLY, CDR2 FYNNEI. The material sequenced was peripheral blood. The rearrangement uses TRBV2 and TRBJ1-1, with 7 bases lining up with TRBD1. The clonotype comes from a woman aged 65 to 85 with acute or convalescent COVID-19. This CDR3 reads CASRGTANTEAFF. As DNA, the CDR3 is TGTGCCAGCAGAGGGACAGCGAACACTGAAGCTTTCTTT.